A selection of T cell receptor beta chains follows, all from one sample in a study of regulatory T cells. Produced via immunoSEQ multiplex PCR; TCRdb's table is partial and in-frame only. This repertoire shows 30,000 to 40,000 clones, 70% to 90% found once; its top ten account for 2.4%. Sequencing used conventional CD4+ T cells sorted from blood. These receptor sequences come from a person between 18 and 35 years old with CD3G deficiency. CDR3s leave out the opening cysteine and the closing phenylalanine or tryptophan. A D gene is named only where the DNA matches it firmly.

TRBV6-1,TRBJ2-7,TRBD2,ASSMRGWEQY
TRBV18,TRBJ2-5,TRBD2,ASSGTTQETQY
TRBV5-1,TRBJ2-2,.,ASSNGQNTGELF
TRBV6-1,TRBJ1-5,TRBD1,ASRADRVQPQH
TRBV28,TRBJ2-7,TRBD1,ASSPATGQGVHEQY
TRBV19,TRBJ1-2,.,ASSMEGTGIYGYT
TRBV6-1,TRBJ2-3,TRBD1,ASSEAGFGRGLGNTQY
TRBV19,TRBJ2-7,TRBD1,ASGQGKGYEQY
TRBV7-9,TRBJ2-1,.,ASSLGLGNEQF
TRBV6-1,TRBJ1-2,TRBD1,ASSDGDRGIGYT
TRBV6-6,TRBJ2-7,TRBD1,ASSGQGGTYEQY
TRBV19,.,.,ASSISAGISEQY
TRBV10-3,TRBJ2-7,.,AISESHSNYEQY
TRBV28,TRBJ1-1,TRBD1,ASSGGQGYEAF
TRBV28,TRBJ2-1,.,ASSRESSYNEQF
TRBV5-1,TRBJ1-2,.,ASSLAGDYGYT
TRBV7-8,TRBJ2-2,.,ASSFLGGAITGELF
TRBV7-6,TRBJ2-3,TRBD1,ASSLGGGRGADTQY
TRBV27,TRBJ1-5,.,ASLLASRVGHRLCNQPQH
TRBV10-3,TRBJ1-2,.,AISEETGYGYT
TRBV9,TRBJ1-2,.,ASSADTRGYGYT
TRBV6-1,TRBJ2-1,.,ASSEMVARNEQF
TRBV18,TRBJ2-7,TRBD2,ASSATGGPREEQY
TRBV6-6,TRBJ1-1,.,ASRLTRGTEAF
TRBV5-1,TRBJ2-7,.,ASSASPGVYEQY
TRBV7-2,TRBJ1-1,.,ASSPRHREAAF
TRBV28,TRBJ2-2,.,ASSFHSDTGELF
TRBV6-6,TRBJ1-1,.,ASSYRVTNTEAF
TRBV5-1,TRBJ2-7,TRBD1,ASSFGTGEYEQY
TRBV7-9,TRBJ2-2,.,ASSLTRPGELF
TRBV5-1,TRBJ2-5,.,ASSLGGTQETQY
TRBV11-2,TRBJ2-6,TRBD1,ASSLGTGTGANVLT
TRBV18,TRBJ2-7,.,ASSSVALSEQY
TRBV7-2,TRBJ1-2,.,ASSLGPAANYGYT
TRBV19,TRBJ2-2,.,ASSNIAGELF
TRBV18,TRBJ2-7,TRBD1,ASSPGTGTHEQY
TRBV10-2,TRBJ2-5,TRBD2,ASSEAGGETQY
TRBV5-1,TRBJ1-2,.,ASSLGDPGLGYT
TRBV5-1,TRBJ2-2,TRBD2,ASSSGTSGNTGELF
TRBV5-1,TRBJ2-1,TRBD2,ASRASGRPEQF
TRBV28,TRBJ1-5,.,ASSLNPGPRPQH
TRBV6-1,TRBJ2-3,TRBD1,ASSDGQGKDTQY
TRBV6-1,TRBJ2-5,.,ASSERGGPRRETQY
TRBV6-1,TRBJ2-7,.,ASSLQGTYEQY
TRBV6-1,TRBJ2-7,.,ASSRWGGEQY
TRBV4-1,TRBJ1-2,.,ASSQVGKVNYGYT
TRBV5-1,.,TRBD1,ASSLYPGQHYEQY
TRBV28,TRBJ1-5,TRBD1,ASSLSIGTGNQPQH
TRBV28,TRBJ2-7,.,ASSPPGGWYEQY
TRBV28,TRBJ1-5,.,ASGGGNQPQH
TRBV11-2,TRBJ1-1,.,ASSPGLTSNTEAF
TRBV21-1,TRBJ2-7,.,ASSSVLEQVVYEQY
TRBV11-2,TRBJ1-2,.,ASSPTGGYYGYT